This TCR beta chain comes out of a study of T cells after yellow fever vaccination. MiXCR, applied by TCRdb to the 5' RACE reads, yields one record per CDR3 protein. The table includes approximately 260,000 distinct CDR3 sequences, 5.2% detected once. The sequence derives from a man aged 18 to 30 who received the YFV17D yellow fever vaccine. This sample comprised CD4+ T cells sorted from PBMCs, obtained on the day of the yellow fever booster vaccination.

The CDR3 here is CSVGTGQYTGELFF. The DNA of the CDR3 is TGCAGCGTTGGGACGGGACAGTACACCGGGGAGCTGTTTTTT. The chain employs TRBV29-1 and TRBJ2-2; 7 positions agree with TRBD1. CDR1 is SQVTM and CDR2 is ANQGSEA in the germline V gene. The V and J ends lost 4 bases and 3 bases, in that order; junction bases with no gene match: 5. The CDR3 extends over 14 amino acids.